At least ten counts were recorded for the clone carrying this T cell receptor (beta chain). The antigen remains undetermined. These data belong to a study of T-cell reconstitution after alpha-beta-depleted transplantation in children. The study's findings and limits: Surviving recipient cells, namely T cells and thymic progenitors, were the source of high day-60 TCRbeta diversity in some patients. Approximately two months post-transplant, alpha-beta T cells reportedly originated from several hundred expanded graft clones. Among T cells one year after transplant, newly produced cells accounted for most counts and diversity.

This CDR3 has 13 amino acids. With V trimmed by 3 bases and J by 5 bases, 1 base remained unmatched. Germline-derived CDR1 and CDR2 are KGHSH and LQKENI. During its preparation, the TCRbeta library received unique molecular identifiers. TCRdb passed the PCR reads through MiXCR, listing each CDR3 protein once. The table records roughly 70,000 distinct CDR3 sequences, roughly 5.2% of them present only once. Sample: PBMCs, mostly from graft donor cells, taken 180 days after TCRalphabeta/CD19-depleted stem cell transplant. The TCR was taken from a boy under two years old who had a stem cell transplant for acute myeloid leukemia, so the T cells may come from the graft donor. The rearrangement links TRBV18 to TRBJ2-3; 8 nucleotides align to TRBD2. CDR3 amino acids: CASSPAGGDTQYF. The DNA of the CDR3 is TGTGCCAGCTCACCTGCGGGGGGAGATACGCAGTATTTT.